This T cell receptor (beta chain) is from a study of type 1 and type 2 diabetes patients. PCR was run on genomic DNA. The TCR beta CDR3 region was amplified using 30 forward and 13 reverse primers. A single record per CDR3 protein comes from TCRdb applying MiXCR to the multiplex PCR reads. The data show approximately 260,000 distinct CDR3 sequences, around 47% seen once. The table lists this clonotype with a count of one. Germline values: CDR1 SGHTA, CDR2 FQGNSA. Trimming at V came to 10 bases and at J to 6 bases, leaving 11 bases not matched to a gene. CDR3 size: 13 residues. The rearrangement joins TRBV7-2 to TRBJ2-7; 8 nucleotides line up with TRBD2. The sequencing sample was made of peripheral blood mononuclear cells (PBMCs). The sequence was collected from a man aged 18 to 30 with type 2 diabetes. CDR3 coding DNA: TGTGCCACCGACAGAAGGCGGGAGGTCGAGCAGTACTTC. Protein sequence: CATDRRREVEQYF.